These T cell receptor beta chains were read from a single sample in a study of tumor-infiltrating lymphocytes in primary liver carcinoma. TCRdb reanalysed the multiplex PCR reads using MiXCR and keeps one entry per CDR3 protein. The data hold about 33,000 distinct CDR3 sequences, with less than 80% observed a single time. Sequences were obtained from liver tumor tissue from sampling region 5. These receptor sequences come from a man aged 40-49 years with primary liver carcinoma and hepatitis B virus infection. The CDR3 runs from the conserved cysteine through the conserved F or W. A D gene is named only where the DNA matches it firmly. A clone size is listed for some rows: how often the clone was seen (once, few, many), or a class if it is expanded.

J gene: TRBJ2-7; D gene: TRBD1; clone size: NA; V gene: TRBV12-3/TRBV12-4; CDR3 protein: CASSLVGGRGREQYF; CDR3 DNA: TGTGCCAGCAGTTTAGTAGGGGGCCGAGGTAGAGAACAGTACTTC
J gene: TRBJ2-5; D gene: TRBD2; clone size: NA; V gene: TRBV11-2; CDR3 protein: CASSQTPGGGRGAQYF; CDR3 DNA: TGTGCCAGCAGCCAAACTCCTGGCGGGGGGAGAGGGGCCCAATACTTC
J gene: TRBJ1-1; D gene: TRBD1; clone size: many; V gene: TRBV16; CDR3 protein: CASLNRGAFGTEAFF; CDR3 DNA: TGTGCCAGCCTTAACAGGGGCGCGTTTGGCACTGAAGCTTTCTTT
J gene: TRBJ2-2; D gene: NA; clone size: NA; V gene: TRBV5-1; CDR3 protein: CASGVGQGGSTGELLF; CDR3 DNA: TGCGCCAGCGGTGTCGGCCAGGGTGGTAGCACCGGGGAGCTGCTTTTT
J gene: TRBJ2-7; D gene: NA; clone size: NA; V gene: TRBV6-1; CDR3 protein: CASRQIANEQYF; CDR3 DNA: TGTGCCAGCAGACAAATAGCCAACGAGCAGTACTTC
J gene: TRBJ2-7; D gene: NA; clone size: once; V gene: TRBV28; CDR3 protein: CASCLGGHASYEQYF; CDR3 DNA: TGTGCCAGCTGTTTGGGGGGGCATGCTTCCTACGAGCAGTACTTC
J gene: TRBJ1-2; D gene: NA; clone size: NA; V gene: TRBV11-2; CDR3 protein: CARSLGVNYGCTF; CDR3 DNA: NA
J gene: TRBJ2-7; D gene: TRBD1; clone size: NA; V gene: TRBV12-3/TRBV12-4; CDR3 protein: CAKSMGTGGSYEQYF; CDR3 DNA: TGTGCCAAGAGTATGGGGACAGGGGGATCCTACGAGCAGTACTTC
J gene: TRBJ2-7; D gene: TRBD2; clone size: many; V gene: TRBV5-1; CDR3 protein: CASSPGLAGGPNYEQYF; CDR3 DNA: TGCGCCAGCAGCCCCGGACTAGCGGGAGGGCCTAACTACGAGCAGTACTTC
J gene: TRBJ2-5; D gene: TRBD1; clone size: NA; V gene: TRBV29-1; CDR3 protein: CSGLTQGAETQHF; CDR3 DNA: TGCAGCGGACTCACCCAGGGGGCGGAGACCCAGCACTTC
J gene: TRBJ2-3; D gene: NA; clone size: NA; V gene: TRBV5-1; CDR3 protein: CGSRGAGPDTLYF; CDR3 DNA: TGCGGCAGCAGAGGCGCAGGACCAGATACGCTGTATTTT
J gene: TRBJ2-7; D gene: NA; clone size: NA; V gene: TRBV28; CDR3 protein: CASGLLAGAYEQYF; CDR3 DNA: TGTGCTAGCGGTCTCCTAGCAGGAGCCTACGAGCAGTACTTC
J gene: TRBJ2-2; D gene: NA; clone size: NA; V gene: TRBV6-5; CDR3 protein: CASIYLDGRSGELFF; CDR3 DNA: TGTGCCAGCATTTACCTGGACGGGAGATCCGGGGAGCTGTTTTTT
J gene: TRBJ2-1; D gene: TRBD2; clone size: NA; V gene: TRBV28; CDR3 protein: CARRGSGLAGNNEQFF; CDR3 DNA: TGTGCCAGGAGGGGGAGCGGACTAGCGGGAAACAATGAGCAGTTCTTC
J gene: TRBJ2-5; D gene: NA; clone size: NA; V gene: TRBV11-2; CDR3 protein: CASSQTPAGGKEAQYF; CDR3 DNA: TGTGCCAGTAGCCAAACTCCTGCTGGGGGGAAAGAGGCCCAGTACTTC
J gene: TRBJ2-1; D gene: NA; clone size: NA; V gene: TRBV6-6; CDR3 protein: CAISHGTHALDEQFF; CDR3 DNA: TGTGCCATCAGTCATGGGACCCATGCCTTAGATGAGCAGTTCTTC
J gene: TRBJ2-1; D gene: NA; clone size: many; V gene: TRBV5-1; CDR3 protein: CASSLVGEPYNEQFF; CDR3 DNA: TGCGCCAGCAGCTTGGTTGGGGAGCCCTACAATGAGCAGTTCTTC
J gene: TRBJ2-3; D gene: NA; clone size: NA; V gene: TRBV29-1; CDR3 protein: CSVENTDMQYF; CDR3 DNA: TGCAGTGTTGAAAACACAGATATGCAGTATTTT
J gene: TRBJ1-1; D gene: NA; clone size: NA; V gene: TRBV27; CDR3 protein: CASGRVPEGTEAFF; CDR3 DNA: TGTGCCAGCGGCAGGGTTCCGGAGGGGACTGAAGCTTTCTTT
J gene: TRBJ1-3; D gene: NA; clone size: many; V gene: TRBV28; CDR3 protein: CASSAQVTGNTIYF; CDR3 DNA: TGTGCCAGCAGTGCACAGGTGACTGGAAACACCATATATTTT
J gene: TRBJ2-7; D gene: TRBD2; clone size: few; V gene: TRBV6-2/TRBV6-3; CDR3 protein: CASSQLAGGLYEQYF; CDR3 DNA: TGTGCCAGCAGTCAATTAGCGGGAGGACTTTACGAGCAGTACTTC
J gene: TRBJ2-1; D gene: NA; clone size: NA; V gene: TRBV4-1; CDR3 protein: CTSSPLGNSNNEQFF; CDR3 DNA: TGCACCAGCAGTCCGCTCGGTAACAGCAACAATGAGCAGTTCTTC
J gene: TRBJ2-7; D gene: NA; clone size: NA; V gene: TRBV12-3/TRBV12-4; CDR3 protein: CASSIGAEQYF; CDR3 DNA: TGTGCCAGCTCCATCGGTGCAGAGCAGTACTTC
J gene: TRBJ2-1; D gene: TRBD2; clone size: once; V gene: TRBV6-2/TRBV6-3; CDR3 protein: CASTGVREDLRGYEQFF; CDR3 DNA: TGTGCCAGCACGGGTGTGCGGGAGGACCTAAGGGGATATGAGCAGTTCTTC
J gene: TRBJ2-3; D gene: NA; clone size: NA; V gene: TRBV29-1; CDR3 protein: CSVDARARTDTQYF; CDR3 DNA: TGCAGCGTTGATGCCCGAGCTCGTACAGATACGCAGTATTTT
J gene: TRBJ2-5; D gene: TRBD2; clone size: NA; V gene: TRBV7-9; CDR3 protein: CASSSLGTREGYQETQYF; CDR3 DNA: TGTGCCAGCAGCTCACTGGGGACTAGGGAAGGGTACCAAGAGACCCAGTACTTC
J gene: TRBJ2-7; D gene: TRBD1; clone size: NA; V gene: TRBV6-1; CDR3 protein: CTSSERGQGDDQYF; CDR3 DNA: TGTACCAGCAGTGAAAGGGGACAGGGGGACGACCAGTACTTC
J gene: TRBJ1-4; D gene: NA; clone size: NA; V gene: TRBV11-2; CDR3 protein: CASSKTPGGTSEKQFF; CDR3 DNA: TGTGCCAGCAGTAAGACTCCAGGAGGGACAAGTGAAAAACAGTTTTTT
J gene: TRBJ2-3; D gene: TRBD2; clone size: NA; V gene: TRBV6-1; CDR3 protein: CASAGGTSGTWGTQYF; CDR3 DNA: TGTGCCAGTGCCGGAGGGACTAGCGGGACGTGGGGTACGCAGTATTTT
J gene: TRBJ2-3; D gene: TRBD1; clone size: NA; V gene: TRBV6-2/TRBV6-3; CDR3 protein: CVSCPAWTGIDTQYF; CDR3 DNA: TGTGTCAGCTGTCCCGCCTGGACAGGGATTGATACTCAGTATTTT
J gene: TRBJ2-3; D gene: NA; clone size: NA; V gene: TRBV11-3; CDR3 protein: CASSLVSGRTDTQYF; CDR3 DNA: TGTGCCAGCAGCTTAGTGTCCGGGCGCACAGATACGCAATACTTT
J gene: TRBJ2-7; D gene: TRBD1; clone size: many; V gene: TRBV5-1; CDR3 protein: CASSYLRGQVVDEQYF; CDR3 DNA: TGCGCCAGCAGCTACCTCAGGGGGCAGGTTGTAGACGAGCAGTACTTC
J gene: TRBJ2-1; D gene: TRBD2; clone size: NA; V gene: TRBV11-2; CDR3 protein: CASSLGGTSNEQFF; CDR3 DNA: TGTGCCAGCAGTCTCGGGGGGACGTCGAATGAGCAGTTCTTC
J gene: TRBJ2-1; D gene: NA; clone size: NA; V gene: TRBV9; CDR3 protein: CASSARDLMNEQFF; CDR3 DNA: TGTGCCAGCAGCGCCCGGGACTTAATGAATGAGCAGTTCTTC
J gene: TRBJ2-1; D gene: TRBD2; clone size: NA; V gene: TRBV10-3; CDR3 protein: CATNLGLAGGPSSYNEQFF; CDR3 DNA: TGTGCCACCAACTTGGGACTAGCGGGAGGGCCGAGCTCCTACAATGAGCAGTTCTTC
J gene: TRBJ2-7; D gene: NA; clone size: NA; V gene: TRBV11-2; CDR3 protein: CASDLGRVGEQCF; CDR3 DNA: TGTGCCAGCGACTTAGGCAGGGTGGGCGAGCAGTGCTTC
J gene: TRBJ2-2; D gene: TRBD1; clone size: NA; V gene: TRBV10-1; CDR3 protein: CASSEQTGTPAGEQFF; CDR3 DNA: TGCGCCAGCAGTGAGCAGACAGGGACGCCGGCCGGGGAGCAGTTTTTT
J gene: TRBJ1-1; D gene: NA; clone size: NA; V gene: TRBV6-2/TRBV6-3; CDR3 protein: CVSRGQGRWTEAFF; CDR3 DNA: TGTGTCAGCAGGGGACAAGGGAGATGGACTGAAGCTTTCTTT
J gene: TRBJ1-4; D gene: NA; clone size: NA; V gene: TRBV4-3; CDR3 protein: CASSQVLAGHEKLFF; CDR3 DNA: TGCGCCAGCAGCCAAGTTTTGGCGGGGCATGAAAAACTGTTTTTT
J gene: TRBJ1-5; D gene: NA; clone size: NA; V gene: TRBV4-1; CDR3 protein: CAGSQQMTLYSNQPQHF; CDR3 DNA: TGCGCCGGCAGTCAACAAATGACACTTTATAGCAATCAGCCCCAGCATTTT
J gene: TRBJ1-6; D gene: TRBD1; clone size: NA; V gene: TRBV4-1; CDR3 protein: CASNQAIGQASYNSPLHF; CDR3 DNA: TGCGCCAGCAACCAAGCAATAGGACAGGCTTCCTATAATTCACCCCTCCACTTT
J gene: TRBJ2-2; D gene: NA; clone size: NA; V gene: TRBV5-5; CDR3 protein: CASSLRWGNTGELFF; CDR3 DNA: TGTGCCAGCAGTTTGAGATGGGGGAACACCGGGGAGCTGTTTTTT
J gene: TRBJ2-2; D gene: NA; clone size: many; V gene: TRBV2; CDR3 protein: CASSEAPWTGELFF; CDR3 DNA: TGTGCCAGCAGTGAAGCGCCTTGGACCGGGGAGCTGTTTTTT
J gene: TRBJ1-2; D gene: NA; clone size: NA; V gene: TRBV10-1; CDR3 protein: CASSEMVGHRSYGYTF; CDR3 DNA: TGCGCCAGCAGTGAGATGGTGGGGCATAGGAGCTATGGCTACACCTTC
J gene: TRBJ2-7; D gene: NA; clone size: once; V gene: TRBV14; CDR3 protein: CASGQAGRVRSYEQYF; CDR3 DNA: TGTGCCAGCGGCCAGGCGGGTCGGGTAAGGTCCTACGAGCAGTACTTC
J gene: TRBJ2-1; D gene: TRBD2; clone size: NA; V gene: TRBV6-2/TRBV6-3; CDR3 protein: CASTGEREDLRGNEQFF; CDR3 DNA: TGTGCTAGCACGGGTGAGCGGGAAGACCTAAGGGGAAATGAGCAGTTCTTC
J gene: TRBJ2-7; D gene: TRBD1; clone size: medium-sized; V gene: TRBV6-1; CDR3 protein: CASRGGQGSSYEQYF; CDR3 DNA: TGTGCCAGCAGAGGGGGACAGGGGAGCTCCTACGAGCAGTACTTC
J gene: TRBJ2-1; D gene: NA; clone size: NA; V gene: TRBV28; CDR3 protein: CVSSPRYEQFF; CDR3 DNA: TGTGTCAGCAGTCCCCGCTATGAGCAGTTCTTC
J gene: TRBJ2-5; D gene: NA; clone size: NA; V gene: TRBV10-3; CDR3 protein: CAIRQGSETQYF; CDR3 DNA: TGTGCCATCAGGCAGGGGAGTGAGACCCAGTATTTC
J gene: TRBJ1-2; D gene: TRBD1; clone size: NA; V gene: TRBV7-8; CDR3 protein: CASNGFQGDFYGYTF; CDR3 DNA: TGTGCGAGCAACGGATTTCAGGGGGACTTCTATGGCTACACCTTC
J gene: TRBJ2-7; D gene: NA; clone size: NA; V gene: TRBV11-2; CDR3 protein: CGSSSDLGGWEQYF; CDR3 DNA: TGTGGCAGCAGCTCAGATCTTGGTGGGTGGGAGCAGTACTTC
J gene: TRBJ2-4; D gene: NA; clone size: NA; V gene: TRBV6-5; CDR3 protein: CVSSRTGSHVAGGTAKNIRYF; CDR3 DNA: NA
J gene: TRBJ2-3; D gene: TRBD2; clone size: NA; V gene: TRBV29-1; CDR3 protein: CSVSGTSGFADTQYF; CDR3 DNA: TGCAGTGTTTCCGGGACTAGCGGATTCGCGGATACGCAGTATTTT
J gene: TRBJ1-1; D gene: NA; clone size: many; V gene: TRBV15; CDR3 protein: CATSKGVYAEAFF; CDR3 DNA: TGTGCCACCTCCAAGGGGGTTTATGCTGAAGCTTTCTTT
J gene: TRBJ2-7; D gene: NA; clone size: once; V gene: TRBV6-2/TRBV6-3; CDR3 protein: CASSYSIEGSEIGSYEQYF; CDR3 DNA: TGTGCCAGCAGTTACTCGATCGAAGGTAGTGAGATTGGCTCCTACGAGCAGTACTTC
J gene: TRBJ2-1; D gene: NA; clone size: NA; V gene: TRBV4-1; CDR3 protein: CASNQEWGPYNERFF; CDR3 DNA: TGCGCCAGCAACCAAGAATGGGGACCCTACAATGAGCGGTTCTTC
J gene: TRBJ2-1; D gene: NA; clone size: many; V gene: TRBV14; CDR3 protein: CASSQVRQIYNEQFF; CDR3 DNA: TGTGCCAGCAGCCAAGTACGACAGATCTACAATGAGCAGTTCTTC
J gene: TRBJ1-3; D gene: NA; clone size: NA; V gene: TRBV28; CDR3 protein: CASSKSPGNTIYF; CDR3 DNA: TGTGCCAGCAGTAAGAGTCCTGGAAACACCATATATTTT
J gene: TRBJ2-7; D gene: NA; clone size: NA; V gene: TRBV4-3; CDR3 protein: CASSQGRISTYEQYF; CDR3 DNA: TGCGCCAGCAGCCAAGGCAGGATCTCAACCTACGAGCAGTACTTC
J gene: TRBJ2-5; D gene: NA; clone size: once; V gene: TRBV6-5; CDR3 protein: CASSYSWHAQETQYF; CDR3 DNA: TGTGCGAGCAGTTACAGCTGGCATGCACAAGAGACCCAGTACTTC